A selection of T cell receptor beta chains follows, all from one sample in a study of blood T cell repertoires in COVID-19. Using immunoSEQ multiplex PCR, the repertoire was profiled, and TCRdb retains in-frame clones only, with some absent. The table records some 60,000 clones, roughly 92% of them present only once. Sequences were obtained from peripheral blood. The receptors were sampled from a human donor in a cohort sampled during active COVID-19. The CDR3 runs from the conserved cysteine through the conserved F or W. D genes are given only for firm matches.

CDR3 DNA	CDR3 protein	D gene	V gene	J gene
TGTGCCAGCAGCTTAGACACCAGGTTAGGCAATGAGCAGTTCTTC	CASSLDTRLGNEQFF	NA	TRBV7-2	TRBJ2-1
TGTGCCAGCAGCAAAGATGAGGGCGGCAAGCGGGAGCAGTACTTC	CASSKDEGGKREQYF	NA	TRBV21-1	TRBJ2-7
TGTGCCAGCAGCTTGGAGGGACAGGGGTGGGACACTGAAGCTTTCTTT	CASSLEGQGWDTEAFF	TRBD1	TRBV5-5	TRBJ1-1
TGTGCCAGCCTAGGGCACAGGGGCGTCGACGAGCAGTACTTC	CASLGHRGVDEQYF	NA	TRBV21-1	TRBJ2-7
TGTGCTAGCAGCTTAGGGGGACAGTACGGCGGGGAGCTGTTTTTT	CASSLGGQYGGELFF	TRBD1	TRBV7-7	TRBJ2-2
TGTGCCTGGAGAGGCGGGGCAGTTTACAATGAGCAGTTCTTC	CAWRGGAVYNEQFF	NA	TRBV30	TRBJ2-1
TGTGCCACCTCGAGGGCTAACTATGGCTACACCTTC	CATSRANYGYTF	NA	TRBV15	TRBJ1-2
TGTGCCATCAGTGAGTCTGGGACTTCTGCCTACAATGAGCAGTTCTTC	CAISESGTSAYNEQFF	NA	TRBV10-3	TRBJ2-1
TGTGCCAGCAGTTTGTGGAGGGCCTATGAGCAGTTCTTC	CASSLWRAYEQFF	NA	TRBV12-3/TRBV12-4	TRBJ2-1
TGCGCCAGCACCCGCGGAGGGGTCGGTGCTAACTATGGCTACACCTTC	CASTRGGVGANYGYTF	NA	TRBV5-1	TRBJ1-2
TGTGCCAGCAGCTTAGATTTACGGGACACTGAAGCTTTCTTT	CASSLDLRDTEAFF	NA	TRBV11-1	TRBJ1-1
TGCAGTGCCGTGACAACACGCGAGCAGTACTTC	CSAVTTREQYF	NA	TRBV20-1	TRBJ2-7
TGTGCCAGCAGCCAAGGACCAGCGGGAGGCTACAATGAGCAGTTCTTC	CASSQGPAGGYNEQFF	TRBD2	TRBV4-2	TRBJ2-1
TGTGCCAGCGGACAGATTAGCGGGGGGGTTGACGAGCAGTACTTC	CASGQISGGVDEQYF	TRBD2	TRBV28	TRBJ2-7
TGTGCCAGCAGCCCGACCGGGACAGCATCCTACGAGCAGTACTTC	CASSPTGTASYEQYF	TRBD1	TRBV3-1/TRBV3-2	TRBJ2-7
TGTGCCAGCAGCTTCGGTGGCTCTGGAAACACCATATATTTT	CASSFGGSGNTIYF	NA	TRBV9	TRBJ1-3
TGTGCCAGCAGCTTGGACCTCACGGGATTCACTGAAGCTTTCTTT	CASSLDLTGFTEAFF	NA	TRBV5-5	TRBJ1-1
TGTGCCAGCAGCCCCCGGGACATCTCCTACGAGCAGTACTTC	CASSPRDISYEQYF	NA	TRBV7-9	TRBJ2-7
TGCGCCAGCAGCCCAAACCACAGGGATGAAGCTTTCTTT	CASSPNHRDEAFF	NA	TRBV5-1	TRBJ1-1
TGTGCCAGCAGCCGGGCTAGCGGGGTAGCCTACAATGAGCAGTTCTTC	CASSRASGVAYNEQFF	TRBD2	TRBV3-1/TRBV3-2	TRBJ2-1
TGTGCCAGCAGACCCCTTTGGACTAGCGGGAGCGAGCAGTTCTTC	CASRPLWTSGSEQFF	TRBD2	TRBV6-5	TRBJ2-1
TGTGCCAGTTTACAGTGGGCAGGGACAAGCACAGATACGCAGTATTTT	CASLQWAGTSTDTQYF	NA	TRBV6-6	TRBJ2-3
TGTGCCAGCAGCTTATACCAGGGGAGCACAGATACGCAGTATTTT	CASSLYQGSTDTQYF	NA	TRBV7-9	TRBJ2-3
TGTGCCAGTAGTCCGGACTTCGGAGCGGGGGGCTACACCTTC	CASSPDFGAGGYTF	NA	TRBV19	TRBJ1-2